This TCR beta chain is drawn from a study of cytomegalovirus exposure and HLA in healthy donors. This CDR3 has 16 amino acids. The V and J ends lost 3 bases and 8 bases, in that order; junction bases with no gene match: 5. CDR1 MGHRA and CDR2 YSYEKL come from the germline V gene. Repertoires were generated with immunoSEQ multiplex PCR, while TCRdb's copy carries only in-frame clones and drops some. This table has roughly 300,000 clones, roughly nine tenths appearing once. The receptor was derived from a woman aged 25 to 39 in good health and CMV-seropositive. Sample: PBMCs. The chain carries TRBV4-1 and TRBJ2-1; TRBD2 agrees at 15 bases. CDR3 DNA sequence: TGCGCCAGCAGCCAGGGGACTAGCGGGAGGACGTATGAGCAGTTCTTC. Translation gives CASSQGTSGRTYEQFF.